This entry lists 30 T cell receptor beta chains sequenced from one sample in a study of cytotoxic CD8 clonotypes in ibrutinib-treated CLL. The protocol was immunoSEQ multiplex PCR, while the TCRdb copy is restricted to in-frame clones and leaves out a portion. The sample contains 150,000 or so clones, about 80% of which appear only once. The sequencing here drew on PBMCs, taken after 12 months of ibrutinib treatment. The receptors stem from a human donor with chronic lymphocytic leukemia.

This chain uses TRBV13 with TRBJ1-1; D unresolved. V gave up 0 bases and J gave up 2 bases, with 4 bases separating them. There are 13 residues in the CDR3. Germline V gene sequence: CDR1 PRHDT, CDR2 FYEKMQ (reference sequence). The CDR3 nucleotides are TGTGCCAGCAGCTTAGGGTTCAACACTGAAGCTTTCTTT. Residues: CASSLGFNTEAFF.

This sequence joins TRBV15 and TRBJ2-7, with D uncertain. The V gene's germline CDR1 is LNHNV and CDR2 YYDKDF (reference sequence). The CDR3 has 15 residues. V was clipped by 0 bases and J by 0 bases, with 9 bases between them. The CDR3 region has the DNA TGTGCCACCAGCAGAGACTTCTTGGACTCCTACGAGCAGTACTTC. Translated: CATSRDFLDSYEQYF.

The gene calls are TRBV4-1 and TRBJ2-7; D unresolved. V gave up 0 bases and J gave up 0 bases, with 6 bases separating them. The CDR3 length is 14 residues. Germline V gives CDR1 MGHRA, CDR2 YSYEKL. In DNA form, the CDR3 reads TGCGCCAGCAGCCAAGATCAGGTCTCCTACGAGCAGTACTTC. It encodes CASSQDQVSYEQYF.

J is TRBJ2-7 and V is TRBV6-5; 8 nucleotides line up with TRBD2. Losses at the gene ends were 0 bases for V and 2 bases for J; bases not matched to a gene: 3. CDR3 size: 15 residues. CDR1 and CDR2 from the germline V gene are MNHEY and SVGAGI. CDR3 residues: CASSYSAGGTYEQYF. The CDR3 region has the DNA TGTGCCAGCAGTTACTCCGCGGGAGGCACCTACGAGCAGTACTTC.

In DNA, the CDR3 is TGTGCCAGCAGTTACAGTTCCCCTAGCACAGATACGCAGTATTTT. Protein product: CASSYSSPSTDTQYF. V and J are TRBV6-5 and TRBJ2-3; D not resolved. Per germline, CDR1 MNHEY and CDR2 SVGAGI. The CDR3 consists of 15 residues. Between the trimmed V and J ends, which lost 2 bases and 0 bases, there was a span of 9 bases.

To note about this clone: At one of its ends the junction is not consistent with the germline gene, which may arise from a read error. The V and J genes are TRBV5-1 and TRBJ1-1; D gene uncertain. Looked up from germline, CDR1 is SGHRS and CDR2 is YFSETQ. The CDR3 is 12 residues long. The CDR3, as DNA: TGTGCCAGCAGCTTCGGATACACTGAAGCTTTCTTT. Protein product: CASSFGYTEAFF.

The chain carries TRBV9 and TRBJ1-2; D ambiguous. The CDR3 spans 12 residues. CDR1 SGDLS and CDR2 YYNGEE come from the germline V gene. The V gene lost 1 base and the J gene lost 13 bases, with 14 bases spanning the gap. This CDR3 is CASSVPQVEATF. CDR3 DNA sequence: TGTGCCAGCAGCGTACCCCAGGTAGAGGCCACCTTC.

The chain employs TRBV18 and TRBJ2-5; D perhaps matches TRBD2 (5 bases). Germline CDR1 reads KGHSH; CDR2 reads LQKENI. The CDR3 totals 17 residues. The V and J ends lost 1 base and 3 bases respectively, with 18 bases between them. The CDR3 DNA follows: TGTGCCAGCTCACCACGGGAAAAACTATTTAGCGAAGAGACCCAGTACTTC. This translates into CASSPREKLFSEETQYF.

V is TRBV6-1 and J is TRBJ1-3; 9 nucleotides line up with TRBD1. Trimming took 3 bases from V and 4 from J; bases not matched to a gene: 10. The germline gives CDR1 MNHNS, CDR2 SASEGT. This CDR3 has 17 residues. The CDR3 loop reads CASSDQPTGGRGNTIYF. The CDR3 region has the DNA TGTGCCAGCAGTGACCAACCGACAGGGGGAAGAGGAAACACCATATATTTT.

This chain joins TRBV28 and TRBJ1-2; 7 bases align to TRBD1. Germline V lookup: CDR1 MDHEN, CDR2 SYDVKM. V lost 2 bases, J lost 0 bases, and 3 bases stayed unmatched. This CDR3 spans 15 amino acids. CDR3: CASSLDRATNYGYTF. CDR3 bases: TGTGCCAGCAGTTTAGACAGGGCAACTAACTATGGCTACACCTTC.

This chain links TRBV6-9 with TRBJ2-4; D is undetermined. The CDR3 covers 13 residues. The V gene lost 2 bases and the J gene lost 7 bases, with 9 bases spanning the gap. The germline gives CDR1 MNHGY, CDR2 SVAAGI. CDR3 sequence: CASSYPGSNIQYF. CDR3 nucleotides: TGTGCCAGCAGTTATCCCGGGTCGAACATTCAGTACTTC.

The genes are TRBV28 and TRBJ2-7; TRBD2 matches 7 bases. With 5 bases clipped from V and 5 bases from J, the junction kept 9 bases outside the gene matches. In germline, CDR1 is MDHEN, CDR2 SYDVKM. CDR3 size: 14 residues. CDR3 residues: CASSGPPRGDEQYF. The DNA of the CDR3 is TGTGCCAGCAGTGGCCCCCCCCGGGGGGACGAGCAGTACTTC. Complete variable domain (other parts from reference TRBV28 and TRBJ2-7): DVKVTQSSRYLVKRTGEKVFLECVQDMDHENMFWYRQDPGLGLRLIYFSYDVKMKEKGDIPEGYSVSREKKERFSLILESASTNQTSMYLCASSGPPRGDEQYFGPGTRLTVT.

This clone was observed at least ten times. The chain couples TRBV7-9 to TRBJ1-1; D not certain. V was shortened by 4 bases and J by 4 bases, with 10 bases between the two germline ends. CDR3 length equals 13 residues. The V gene's germline CDR1 is SEHNR and CDR2 FQNEAQ (reference sequence). CDR3 loop: CASSYLVGTEAFF. Here the CDR3 DNA reads TGTGCCAGCAGCTATTTGGTCGGCACTGAAGCTTTCTTT.

V gene TRBV28 combines with J gene TRBJ2-7; a possible D gene is TRBD2 (5 bases). Trimming removed 8 bases from V and 4 bases from J, with 15 bases in between. The CDR3 has 13 residues. Germline assignment: CDR1 MDHEN and CDR2 SYDVKM. The CDR3: CASHPGIPYEQYF. CDR3 nucleotides: TGTGCCAGCCATCCCGGGATTCCTTACGAGCAGTACTTC.

The chain joins TRBV5-8 to TRBJ1-2; a weak D match, TRBD1 (5 bases). Germline lookup yields CDR1 SGHTS and CDR2 YDEGEE. Trimming removed 0 bases from V and 9 bases from J, with 18 bases in between. The CDR3 spans 15 residues. CDR3 sequence: CASSLASWDLLRYTF. CDR3 coding DNA: TGTGCCAGCAGCTTGGCCTCGTGGGACCTCCTGCGCTACACCTTC.

The chain uses TRBV7-9 and TRBJ1-2, with 7 bases aligning to TRBD1. Trimming at V came to 5 bases and at J to 4 bases, leaving 10 bases not matched to a gene. CDR1 and CDR2 (germline): SEHNR, FQNEAQ (reference sequence). The CDR3 spans 15 residues. CDR3 bases: TGTGCCAGCAGCCCACTCAACCGGGACAGCTATGGCTACACCTTC. Protein: CASSPLNRDSYGYTF.

V gene TRBV4-3 combines with J gene TRBJ1-3; a possible D gene is TRBD1 (5 bases). The V and J ends lost 4 bases and 0 bases respectively, with 7 bases between them. Germline lookup yields CDR1 LGHNA and CDR2 YSLEER. The CDR3 length is 14 residues. DNA for the CDR3: TGCGCCAGCAGCCTAACAGGCTCTGGAAACACCATATATTTT. Translating it yields CASSLTGSGNTIYF.

The chain employs TRBV6-5 and TRBJ2-3; no definite D call. CDR3 length: 15 amino acids. In germline, CDR1 is MNHEY, CDR2 SVGAGI. With 0 bases removed from V and 0 bases from J, the gap between germline ends came to 7 bases. This CDR3 reads CASSYSSFSTDTQYF. CDR3 DNA sequence: TGTGCCAGCAGTTACTCAAGTTTCAGCACAGATACGCAGTATTTT.

V usage is TRBV29-1 and J usage is TRBJ2-3; the match to TRBD2 covers 7 bases. The CDR3 runs 15 residues. Trimming removed 6 bases from V and 5 bases from J; junction bases left unmatched: 14. CDR1 and CDR2 from the germline V gene are SQVTM and ANQGSEA. CDR3: CSVPSRGGPGDTQYF. DNA of the CDR3: TGCAGCGTCCCCTCGAGGGGAGGGCCCGGAGATACGCAGTATTTT.

The chain employs TRBV5-1 and TRBJ2-3, with D maybe TRBD1 (6 bases). Germline assignment: CDR1 SGHRS and CDR2 YFSETQ. The ends were cut back, 0 bases at V and 4 bases at J, with 9 bases in the middle. The CDR3 spans 14 residues. In DNA, the CDR3 is TGCGCCAGCAGCTTGGACAGGGCTTCAGATACGCAGTATTTT. It encodes CASSLDRASDTQYF.

This clone was seen only a few times. The chain has TRBV4-1 and TRBJ2-1; 9 nucleotides line up with TRBD1. Per the germline V gene, CDR1 is MGHRA and CDR2 is YSYEKL. J gave up 9 bases and V 4 bases, and 4 bases lay outside the gene matches. This CDR3 spans 13 amino acids. The CDR3 loop reads CASSLGQGREQFF. The CDR3 region has the DNA TGCGCCAGCAGCCTCGGACAGGGGCGTGAGCAGTTCTTC.

The V gene is TRBV5-1, the J gene TRBJ2-5, with D perhaps matching TRBD2 (7 bases). Germline lookup yields CDR1 SGHRS and CDR2 YFSETQ. Trimming took off 7 bases at V and 2 bases at J, with 15 bases between the two ends. This CDR3 contains 14 residues. CDR3 amino acids: CASRMGGGQETQYF. CDR3 DNA sequence: TGCGCCAGCCGAATGGGAGGGGGGCAAGAGACCCAGTACTTC.

This chain's CDR3 is CASSLATNNEQFF. The DNA of the CDR3 is TGTGCCAGCAGCTTAGCGACTAACAATGAGCAGTTCTTC. The chain couples TRBV7-2 to TRBJ2-1; tentatively, D is TRBD2 (5 bases). The V and J ends lost 0 bases and 5 bases respectively, with 5 bases between them. Germline-derived CDR1 and CDR2 are SGHTA and FQGNSA. The CDR3 is 13 amino acids.

V gene TRBV5-1 combines with J gene TRBJ2-7, with 13 bases that match TRBD2. Trimming took 7 bases from V and 3 from J; bases not matched to a gene: 10. The germline gives CDR1 SGHRS, CDR2 YFSETQ. The CDR3 covers 16 residues. The CDR3: CASFPSGLAGVYEQYF. DNA for the CDR3: TGCGCCAGCTTTCCAAGTGGACTAGCGGGAGTCTACGAGCAGTACTTC.

This clone was seen a handful of times. The V and J genes are TRBV6-6 and TRBJ2-7; perhaps D is TRBD1 or TRBD2 (7 bases each). Germline values: CDR1 MNHNY, CDR2 SVGAGI (reference sequence). The length of the CDR3 is 15 residues. V lost 5 bases, J lost 1 base, and 15 bases lay in between. The CDR3 is CASSLTGRESYEQYF. The CDR3 region has the DNA TGTGCCAGCAGTCTGACAGGGAGGGAGTCCTACGAGCAGTACTTC.

In DNA, the CDR3 is TGTGCCAGCAGCGCTTCCAGGGTAGCGGGGGACACAGATACGCAGTATTTT. This encodes CASSASRVAGDTDTQYF. J is TRBJ2-3 and V is TRBV11-3; 9 positions match TRBD2. The V segment lost 5 bases and the J segment 2 bases; nucleotides outside the gene matches: 11. The V gene's germline CDR1 is SGHNT and CDR2 YENEEA. The CDR3 extends over 17 amino acids.

The genes are TRBV10-3 and TRBJ1-3; 7 bases are shared with TRBD1. The CDR3 totals 16 residues. The V segment lost 4 bases and the J segment 0 bases; nucleotides outside the gene matches: 6. Germline CDR1 reads ENHRY; CDR2 reads SYGVKD. CDR3 loop: CAISGPTGPSGNTIYF. For the CDR3, the DNA is TGTGCCATCAGTGGTCCGACAGGGCCCTCTGGAAACACCATATATTTT.

This clone was recorded once. J is TRBJ1-6 and V is TRBV6-5; D is unresolved. Germline V gene sequence: CDR1 MNHEY, CDR2 SVGAGI. The CDR3 is 15 residues long. Deletions cut 9 bases from V and 0 bases from J, with 12 bases between. The CDR3 loop is CASDPRSSYNSPLHF. In DNA form, the CDR3 reads TGTGCCAGTGACCCAAGGAGCTCCTATAATTCACCCCTCCACTTT.

This chain uses TRBV27 with TRBJ2-7, with 10 bases matching TRBD2. Germline assignment: CDR1 MNHEY and CDR2 SMNVEV (reference sequence). Trimming cost V 2 bases and J 3 bases; bases outside gene matches: 4. This CDR3 region has 15 residues. The DNA for the CDR3 is TGTGCCAGCAGTTTAGTGGTAGCGGGAGGCTACGAGCAGTACTTC. This codes for CASSLVVAGGYEQYF.

CDR3 sequence: CSASWGEAFF. The CDR3 DNA reads as TGCAGTGCTAGTTGGGGGGAAGCTTTCTTT. V and J are TRBV20-1 and TRBJ1-1, with D possibly TRBD1 on 5 matching bases. CDR1 and CDR2 from the germline V gene are DFQATT and SNEGSKA (reference sequence). V lost 3 bases to trimming and J lost 8 bases, with 7 bases between them. The CDR3 totals 10 residues.